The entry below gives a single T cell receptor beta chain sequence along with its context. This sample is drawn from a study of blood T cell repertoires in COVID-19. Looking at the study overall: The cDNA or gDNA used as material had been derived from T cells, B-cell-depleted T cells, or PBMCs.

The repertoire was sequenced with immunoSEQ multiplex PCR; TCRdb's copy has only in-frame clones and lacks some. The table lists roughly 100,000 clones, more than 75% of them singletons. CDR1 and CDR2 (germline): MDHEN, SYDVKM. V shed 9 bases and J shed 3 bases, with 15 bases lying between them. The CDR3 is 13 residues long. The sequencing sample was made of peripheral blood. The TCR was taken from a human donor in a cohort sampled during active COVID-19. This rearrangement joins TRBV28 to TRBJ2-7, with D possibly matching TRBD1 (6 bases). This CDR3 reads CASETRTDYEQYF. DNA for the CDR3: TGTGCCAGTGAAACTCGGACAGACTACGAGCAGTACTTC. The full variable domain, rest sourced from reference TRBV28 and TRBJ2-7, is DVKVTQSSRYLVKRTGEKVFLECVQDMDHENMFWYRQDPGLGLRLIYFSYDVKMKEKGDIPEGYSVSREKKERFSLILESASTNQTSMYLCASETRTDYEQYFGPGTRLTVT.